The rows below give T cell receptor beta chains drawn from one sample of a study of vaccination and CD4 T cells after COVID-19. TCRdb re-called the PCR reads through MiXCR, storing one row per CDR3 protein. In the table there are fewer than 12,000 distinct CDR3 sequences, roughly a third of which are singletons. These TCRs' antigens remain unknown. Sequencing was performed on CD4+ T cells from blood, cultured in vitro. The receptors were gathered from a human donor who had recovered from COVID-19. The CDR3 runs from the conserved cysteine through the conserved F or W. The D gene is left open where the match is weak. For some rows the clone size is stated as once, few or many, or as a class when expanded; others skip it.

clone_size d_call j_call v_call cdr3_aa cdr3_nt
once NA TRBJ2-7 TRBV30 CAWSVRRGYEQYF TGTGCCTGGAGTGTACGAAGGGGTTACGAGCAGTACTTC
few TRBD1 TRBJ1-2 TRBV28 CASSSLGQGAGYGYTF TGTGCCAGCAGTTCCCTAGGACAGGGGGCAGGCTATGGCTACACCTTC
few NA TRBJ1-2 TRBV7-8 CASSLAAGRYGYTF TGTGCCAGCAGCTTAGCGGCAGGGAGGTATGGCTACACCTTC
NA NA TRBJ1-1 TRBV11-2 CASSPDRRNTEAFF TGTGCCAGCAGCCCCGACAGGCGGAACACTGAAGCTTTCTTT
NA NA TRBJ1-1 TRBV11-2 CASSLERVAEAFF TGTGCCAGCAGCTTAGAACGGGTGGCTGAAGCTTTCTTT
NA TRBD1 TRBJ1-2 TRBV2 CASRAGTGYYGYTF TGTGCCAGCAGGGCCGGGACAGGGTATTATGGCTACACCTTC
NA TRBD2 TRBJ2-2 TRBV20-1 CSARAGSGTNTGELFF TGCAGTGCTAGAGCAGGTAGCGGGACGAACACCGGGGAGCTGTTTTTT
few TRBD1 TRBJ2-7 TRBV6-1 CATSGQGAYEQYF TGTGCCACTTCCGGACAGGGGGCCTACGAGCAGTACTTC
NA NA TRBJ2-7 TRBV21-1 CASSTPPRGDRGYEQYF TGTGCCAGCAGCACCCCCCCCCGGGGCGACAGGGGTTACGAGCAGTACTTC
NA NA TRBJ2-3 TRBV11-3 CASSPHPGEDTQYF TGTGCCAGCAGCCCCCACCCGGGCGAAGATACGCAGTATTTT
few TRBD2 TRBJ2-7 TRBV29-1 CSASSYSGRYEQYF TGCAGCGCCTCCTCGTACAGCGGGAGGTACGAGCAGTACTTC
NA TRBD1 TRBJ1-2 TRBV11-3 CASSLQGARGYTF TGTGCCAGCAGCTTACAGGGGGCCCGTGGCTACACCTTC
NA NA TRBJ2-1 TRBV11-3 CASSSARGTAEQFF TGTGCCAGCAGCTCGGCACGGGGAACAGCTGAGCAGTTCTTC
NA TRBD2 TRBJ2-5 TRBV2 CASSEISGLGGQETQYF TGTGCCAGCAGTGAAATCAGCGGACTAGGAGGCCAAGAGACCCAGTACTTC
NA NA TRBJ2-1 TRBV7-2 CASSSRRPQSYNEQFF TGTGCCAGCAGCTCCCGGCGGCCTCAATCCTACAATGAGCAGTTCTTC
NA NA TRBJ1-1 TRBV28 CASSTSQGEWAEAFF TGTGCCAGCAGTACGTCACAGGGTGAATGGGCTGAAGCTTTCTTT
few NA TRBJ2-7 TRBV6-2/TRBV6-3 CASSELGRQYF TGTGCCAGCAGTGAATTGGGGAGGCAGTACTTC
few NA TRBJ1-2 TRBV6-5 CASSFADDGYYGYTF TGTGCCAGCAGTTTTGCTGACGACGGGTACTATGGCTACACCTTC
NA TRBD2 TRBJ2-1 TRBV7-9 CASSQTGLASNEQFF TGTGCCAGCAGCCAGACGGGACTAGCGAGTAATGAGCAGTTCTTC
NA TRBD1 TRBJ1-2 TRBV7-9 CASSLGGTGGNYGYTF TGTGCCAGCAGCTTGGGCGGGACAGGGGGGAATTATGGCTACACCTTC
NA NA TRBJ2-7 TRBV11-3 CASSFPETYEQYF TGTGCCAGCAGCTTCCCGGAAACCTACGAGCAGTACTTC
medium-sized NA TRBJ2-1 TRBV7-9 CASSSDTTYNEQFF TGTGCCAGCAGCTCCGACACTACCTACAATGAGCAGTTCTTC
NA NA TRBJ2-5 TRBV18 CASSGRRETQYF TGTGCCAGCTCTGGGAGGAGAGAGACCCAGTACTTC
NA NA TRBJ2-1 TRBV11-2 CASSRVGEREQFF TGTGCCAGCAGCCGGGTAGGCGAGAGGGAGCAGTTCTTC
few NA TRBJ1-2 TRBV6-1 CASRRQDPGYTF TGTGCCAGCAGGAGACAGGATCCTGGCTACACCTTC
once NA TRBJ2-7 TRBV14 CASSPSWGDYEQYF TGTGCCAGCAGCCCATCCTGGGGGGACTACGAGCAGTACTTC
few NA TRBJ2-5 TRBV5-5 CASSLGPGGEETQYF TGTGCCAGCAGCTTGGGGCCCGGGGGCGAGGAGACCCAGTACTTC
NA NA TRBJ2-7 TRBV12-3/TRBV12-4 CASSYRSGEQYF TGTGCCAGCAGTTACAGGTCTGGAGAGCAGTACTTC
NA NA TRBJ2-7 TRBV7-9 CASSLGNSYEQYF TGCGCCAGCAGCTTGGGTAACAGCTACGAGCAGTACTTC
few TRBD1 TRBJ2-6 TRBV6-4 CASSLEGGTGANVLTF TGTGCCAGCAGTCTCGAAGGGGGCACTGGGGCCAACGTCCTGACTTTC
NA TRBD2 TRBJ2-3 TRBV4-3 CASSLGLAGGLADTQYF TGCGCCAGCAGCCTAGGACTAGCGGGGGGGCTGGCAGATACGCAGTATTTT
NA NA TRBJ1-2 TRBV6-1 CASSEEWYSQYQLNYGYTF TGTGCCAGCAGTGAAGAGTGGTACAGCCAGTACCAACTTAACTATGGCTACACCTTC
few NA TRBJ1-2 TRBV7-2 CASSPSGAEGYTF TGTGCCAGCAGCCCATCGGGAGCGGAAGGCTACACCTTC
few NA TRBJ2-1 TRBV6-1 CASSEVEQFF TGTGCCAGCAGTGAAGTTGAGCAGTTCTTC
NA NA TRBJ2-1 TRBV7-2 CASSLQSSSYNEQFF TGTGCCAGCAGCTTACAGAGTAGCTCCTACAATGAGCAGTTCTTC
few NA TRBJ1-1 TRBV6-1 CASTNSMNTEAFF TGTGCCAGCACGAACAGCATGAACACTGAAGCTTTCTTT
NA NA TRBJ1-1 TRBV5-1 CASSLGQEAFF TGCGCCAGCAGCTTGGGACAAGAAGCTTTCTTT
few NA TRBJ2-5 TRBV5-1 CASSLVGGFETQYF TGCGCCAGCAGCTTGGTAGGAGGTTTTGAGACCCAGTACTTC
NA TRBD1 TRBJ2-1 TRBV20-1 CSAPGQGNSYNEQFF TGCAGTGCTCCCGGACAGGGGAACTCCTACAATGAGCAGTTCTTC
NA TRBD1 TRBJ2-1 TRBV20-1 CSALPDRYNEQFF TGCAGTGCTTTACCGGACAGGTACAATGAGCAGTTCTTC
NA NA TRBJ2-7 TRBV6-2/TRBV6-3 CASSYPGHYSSYEQYF TGTGCCAGCAGTTACCCAGGACACTACAGCTCCTACGAGCAGTACTTC
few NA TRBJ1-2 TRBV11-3 CASSLGTGYDGYTF TGTGCCAGCAGCTTAGGAACAGGGTACGATGGCTACACCTTC
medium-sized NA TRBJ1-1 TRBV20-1 CSARGTQGNAEAFF TGCAGTGCTAGAGGGACTCAGGGGAATGCTGAAGCTTTCTTT
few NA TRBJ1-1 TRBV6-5 CASSYSGVNTEAFF TGTGCCAGCAGTTACTCGGGGGTGAACACTGAAGCTTTCTTT
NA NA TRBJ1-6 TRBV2 CASSEVGAPGSPLHF TGTGCCAGCAGTGAAGTAGGGGCCCCGGGCTCACCCCTCCACTTT
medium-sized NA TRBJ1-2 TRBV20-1 CSARTGAGYGYTF TGCAGTGCTAGGACTGGGGCGGGCTATGGCTACACCTTC
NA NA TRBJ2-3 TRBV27 CASRPNPPLATDTQYF TGTGCCAGCAGACCAAACCCCCCCCTAGCCACAGATACGCAGTATTTT
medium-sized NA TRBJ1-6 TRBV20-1 CSARVSGRSEPLHF TGCAGTGCTAGAGTTTCGGGAAGATCGGAACCCCTCCACTTT
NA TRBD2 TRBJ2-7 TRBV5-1 CASSPREGAGEQYF TGCGCCAGCAGCCCCAGGGAGGGAGCAGGCGAGCAGTACTTC
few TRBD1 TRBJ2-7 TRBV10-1 CASSDSDRVEQYF TGCGCCAGCAGCGACTCAGACAGGGTCGAGCAGTACTTC
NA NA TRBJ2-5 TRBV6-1 CASSEASGRVLQETQYF NA
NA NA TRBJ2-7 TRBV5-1 CASSLSPQHNEQYF TGCGCCAGCAGCTTGTCCCCCCAGCATAACGAGCAGTACTTC
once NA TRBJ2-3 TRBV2 CASRPGRAANTDTQYF TGTGCCAGCAGGCCCGGCCGCGCGGCCAACACAGATACGCAGTATTTT
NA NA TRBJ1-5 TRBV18 CASSPRTDSNQPQHF TGTGCCAGCTCACCACGGACAGATAGCAATCAGCCCCAGCATTTT
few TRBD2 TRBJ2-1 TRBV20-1 CGIIAGGHNEQFF TGCGGTATAATAGCGGGGGGCCACAATGAGCAGTTCTTC
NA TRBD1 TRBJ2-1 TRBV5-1 CASSLEGANNEQFF TGCGCCAGCAGCTTGGAGGGGGCGAACAATGAGCAGTTCTTC
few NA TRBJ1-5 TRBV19 CASSIRGRVGNQPQHF TGTGCCAGTAGTATTCGGGGCAGGGTGGGCAATCAGCCCCAGCATTTT
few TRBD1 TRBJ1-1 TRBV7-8 CASILRDRGSTEAFF TGTGCCAGCATCCTCCGGGACAGGGGTAGCACTGAAGCTTTCTTT
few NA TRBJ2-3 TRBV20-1 CSAKPLDGADTQYF TGCAGTGCTAAACCGCTAGACGGGGCAGATACGCAGTATTTT